This is a list of T cell receptor beta chains from one sample in a study of blood T cells in healthy people across ages. TCRdb ran MiXCR on the 5' RACE reads and lists one entry per CDR3 protein. In the table there are some 920,000 distinct CDR3 sequences, roughly 50% of which are singletons. The sequencing sample was made of blood. The receptors derive from a woman aged 55-69 years in good health. Both conserved end residues are part of each CDR3.

V	J	CDR3
TRBV29-1	TRBJ2-3	CSVEDRPDTQYF
TRBV15	TRBJ2-7	CATSLRWASGSYEQYF
TRBV20-1	TRBJ2-5	CSAIRTSGQETQYF
TRBV6-2/TRBV6-3	TRBJ2-1	CASRMRLAGGDEQFF
TRBV20-1	TRBJ2-7	CSARDLTGPESKGQYF
TRBV4-1	-	CASSQVRGTGFHEQYF
TRBV6-1	TRBJ2-3	CAAGTVDIFTDTQYF
TRBV7-2	TRBJ2-1	CASSFRSGSGNEQFF
TRBV5-1	TRBJ2-4	CASSSGMTSLKNIQYF
TRBV5-1	TRBJ2-1	CASSYGLGSSYNEQFF
TRBV6-2/TRBV6-3	TRBJ2-3	CASRNDRGADTQYF
TRBV20-1	-	CSASRENEQYF
TRBV25-1	-	CVSTASGAYEQYF
TRBV28	TRBJ1-2	CASSLQGANYGYTF
TRBV15	TRBJ2-7	CATSTLEGGLAYEQYF
TRBV5-1	TRBJ2-7	CASSLVGLAGSYEQYF
TRBV7-2	TRBJ2-7	CASSPGGLAGKQYEQYF
TRBV27	TRBJ2-5	CASSPGGRQETQYF
TRBV27	TRBJ2-2	CASSPTRSGELFF
TRBV14	TRBJ2-3	CASSQLGASGSSTDTQYF
TRBV12-3/TRBV12-4	TRBJ2-1	CASSIGLAAYYNEQFF
TRBV9	TRBJ2-6	CASSGWTGGVGSGANVLTF
TRBV10-3	TRBJ1-1	CAISRDQNTEAFF
TRBV25-1	TRBJ2-7	CASSEQHGPYEQYF
TRBV6-5	TRBJ2-1	CASSGISEQFF
TRBV18	TRBJ2-3	CASSPRRTTGTDTQYF
TRBV12-3/TRBV12-4	TRBJ1-1	CASSSTGRRWAFF
TRBV5-1	-	CASSTTGSSSYNEQYF
TRBV5-1	TRBJ2-7	CASSSSKRGEDRAFLYEQYF
TRBV7-2	TRBJ2-2	CASTMGHTGELFF
TRBV9	TRBJ2-3	CASSVESGDGTDTQYF
TRBV28	TRBJ2-1	CASSLGFNVQFF
TRBV10-2	TRBJ2-5	CASSWTSGRGETQYF
TRBV9	TRBJ2-1	CASSVGREPYNEQFF
TRBV28	TRBJ2-6	CASSLWGTAGANVLTF
TRBV10-3	TRBJ2-7	CAIRGWTGSYEQYF
TRBV5-1	TRBJ1-2	CASSAGGGINYGYTF